The 17 T cell receptor beta chains in this list originate from one sample, sequenced in a study of shared clonotypes between healthy human individuals. Libraries were prepared by immunoSEQ multiplex PCR; TCRdb keeps only in-frame clonotypes and omits some of them. The table records about 120,000 clones, under 70% of them present only once. The specimen was memory CD8+ T cells sorted from blood. Subset in this sample: CD45RO+ cells pooled with CCR7-negative TemRA cells. These receptors were collected from a woman in her twenties or thirties in good health.

The rearrangement links TRBV7-8 to TRBJ2-1; TRBD2 matches at 8 bases. The CDR3 loop spans 13 amino acids. V was clipped by 5 bases and J by 9 bases; unmatched bases: 6. Germline lookup yields CDR1 SGHVS and CDR2 FQNEAQ. The CDR3 bases are TGTGCCAGCAGCCCCACGCGGGAGGCTGAGCAGTTCTTC. Its translation is CASSPTREAEQFF. The variable domain in full, with the rest retrieved from reference TRBV7-8 and TRBJ2-1, is GAGVSQSPRYKVAKRGQDVALRCDPISGHVSLFWYQQALGQGPEFLTYFQNEAQLDKSGLPSDRFFAERPEGSVSTLKIQRTQQEDSAVYLCASSPTREAEQFFGPGTRLTVL.

The gene calls are TRBV5-6 and TRBJ1-2; 10 bases agree with TRBD1. Germline CDR1 reads SGHDT; CDR2 reads YYEEEE. J lost 4 bases, V lost 5 bases, and 5 bases had no gene match. This CDR3 contains 14 residues. CDR3 nucleotide sequence: TGTGCCAGCAGGTGGACAGGGGGTGGCTATGGCTACACCTTC. Its protein is CASRWTGGGYGYTF.

The chain has TRBV6-6 and TRBJ2-7; no reliable D call. Deletions cut 4 bases from V and 4 bases from J, with 11 bases between. In germline, CDR1 is MNHNY, CDR2 SVGAGI (reference sequence). The CDR3 consists of 13 residues. The CDR3 DNA reads TGTGCCAGCAGTTTAACAGAGACATACGAGCAGTACTTC. Its protein product is CASSLTETYEQYF.

This chain links TRBV9 with TRBJ2-7, with D maybe TRBD2 (6 bases). Germline V gene sequence: CDR1 SGDLS, CDR2 YYNGEE. CDR3 length equals 14 residues. V gave up 0 bases and J gave up 3 bases, with 10 bases separating them. CDR3 nucleotide sequence: TGTGCCAGCAGCGTAGAGGCGGGGATCTACGAGCAGTACTTC. It specifies CASSVEAGIYEQYF.

This rearrangement joins TRBV1 to TRBJ1-2. TRBV1 is recorded as a pseudogene. The CDR3 has 16 residues. CDR3 bases: TGCACCAGCAGCCGTATGTGTTTGTGCGAGACCTATGGCTACACCTTC. Its translation is CTSSRMCLCETYGYTF.

The chain carries TRBV7-6 and TRBJ2-7, with D perhaps matching TRBD1 (7 bases). The length of the CDR3 is 13 residues. CDR1 SGHVS and CDR2 FNYEAQ come from the germline V gene. Trimming pared 3 bases from V and 7 bases from J, leaving 13 bases between. The CDR3 DNA sequence: TGTGCCAGCAGCTTGAACAGGGGAGGAGAGCAGTACTTC. Its translation is CASSLNRGGEQYF. Complete variable domain (other parts from reference TRBV7-6 and TRBJ2-7): GAGVSQSPRYKVTKRGQDVALRCDPISGHVSLYWYRQALGQGPEFLTYFNYEAQQDKSGLPNDRFSAERPEGSISTLTIQRTEQRDSAMYRCASSLNRGGEQYFGPGTRLTVT.

This rearrangement joins TRBV28 to TRBJ2-2, with a tentative D call TRBD2 (6 bases). Germline V lookup: CDR1 MDHEN, CDR2 SYDVKM. The CDR3 has 13 residues. The germline V and J ends were trimmed by 10 bases and 7 bases, with 16 bases remaining between them. CDR3 sequence reads: CAIAGTPGGELFF. The CDR3 region has the DNA TGTGCCATTGCCGGGACTCCGGGCGGGGAGCTGTTTTTT. Complete variable domain (other parts from reference TRBV28 and TRBJ2-2): DVKVTQSSRYLVKRTGEKVFLECVQDMDHENMFWYRQDPGLGLRLIYFSYDVKMKEKGDIPEGYSVSREKKERFSLILESASTNQTSMYLCAIAGTPGGELFFGEGSRLTVL.

This clone was recorded at least ten times. In the same sample, other DNA sequences code for this CDR3. The chain uses TRBV6-4 and TRBJ2-3; 8 nucleotides align to TRBD2. V lost 6 bases, J lost 1 base, and 6 bases stayed unmatched. The germline CDR1 and CDR2 sequences are MRHNA and SNTAGT. This CDR3 is built from 15 residues. The CDR3 sequence: CASSRAGDGTDTQYF. DNA of the CDR3: TGTGCCAGCAGCAGAGCGGGAGATGGCACAGATACGCAGTATTTT.

This chain connects TRBV28 to TRBJ1-5; possible D gene TRBD1, 5 bases. With 2 bases removed from V and 7 bases from J, the gap between germline ends came to 15 bases. Germline V CDR1 and CDR2: MDHEN, SYDVKM. The CDR3 contains 15 residues. CDR3 residues: CASSLGDGHRQPQHF. In DNA, the CDR3 is TGTGCCAGCAGTTTAGGGGACGGGCATCGGCAGCCCCAGCATTTT.

This rearrangement joins TRBV5-4 to TRBJ2-7, with TRBD2 matching 11 bases. CDR1 is SGHNT, CDR2 YYREEE, per germline (reference sequence). The junction had 6 bases not matched to a gene; V was cut back by 4 bases and J by 0 bases. The CDR3 contains 16 residues. For the CDR3, the DNA is TGTGCCAGCAGCCAAGATGGGACTAGCGGCTCCTACGAGCAGTACTTC. Translating gives CASSQDGTSGSYEQYF.

V usage is TRBV6-1 and J usage is TRBJ1-1; 10 bases fit TRBD1. Looked up from germline, CDR1 is MNHNS and CDR2 is SASEGT. V shed 2 bases, J shed 12 bases, and the junction held 12 bases outside the gene matches. This CDR3 contains 15 residues. This CDR3 reads CASSESPQTGGSSFF. The CDR3 DNA sequence: TGTGCCAGCAGTGAATCCCCCCAGACAGGGGGCTCGTCTTTCTTT.

V is TRBV29-1 and J is TRBJ1-2; 12 bases line up with TRBD1. The length of the CDR3 is 13 residues. Germline trimming cut 5 bases from V and 7 bases from J; bases unmatched to any gene: 5. Germline-derived CDR1 and CDR2 are SQVTM and ANQGSEA. The CDR3 here is CSVTGTGGAGYTF. DNA for the CDR3: TGCAGCGTTACGGGGACAGGGGGCGCTGGCTACACCTTC. The variable domain in full, completed from reference TRBV29-1 and TRBJ1-2, reads SAVISQKPSRDICQRGTSLTIQCQVDSQVTMMFWYRQQPGQSLTLIATANQGSEATYESGFVIDKFPISRPNLTFSTLTVSNMSPEDSSIYLCSVTGTGGAGYTFGSGTRLTVV.

This sequence joins TRBV5-8 and TRBJ2-1; TRBD2 might be the D (5 bases). V was clipped by 0 bases and J by 7 bases, with 17 bases between them. The CDR3 consists of 16 residues. CDR1 is SGHTS, CDR2 YDEGEE, per germline. The CDR3 sequence: CASSLGLAKSLNEQFF. DNA for the CDR3: TGTGCCAGCAGCTTGGGCCTAGCCAAATCCCTTAATGAGCAGTTCTTC. Using reference TRBV5-8 and TRBJ2-1 for the parts outside the CDR3, the full variable domain is EAGVTQSPTHLIKTRGQQATLRCSPISGHTSVYWYQQALGLGLQFLLWYDEGEERNRGNFPPRFSGRQFPNYSSELNVNALELEDSALYLCASSLGLAKSLNEQFFGPGTRLTVL.

The gene calls are TRBV6-5 and TRBJ2-5; a weak D match, TRBD2 (6 bases). The J call may be faulty, since TRBJ2-7 better matches the DNA end. Germline CDR1 reads MNHEY; CDR2 reads SVGAGI. The CDR3 has 16 amino acids. CDR3 loop: CASSYSEGSGSYEQYF. Here the CDR3 DNA reads TGTGCCAGCAGTTACTCGGAGGGGTCCGGTTCCTACGAGCAGTACTTC.

The gene calls are TRBV28 and TRBJ2-5, with TRBD1 as a possible D gene (5 bases). The V end was cut by 5 bases, the J end by 2 bases, with 12 bases between. Germline CDR1 MDHEN, CDR2 SYDVKM. The CDR3 is made up of 14 amino acids. CDR3 loop: CASSLRQPQETQYF. DNA of the CDR3: TGTGCCAGCAGTCTCAGACAGCCTCAAGAGACCCAGTACTTC. The whole variable domain, remainder taken from reference TRBV28 and TRBJ2-5, is DVKVTQSSRYLVKRTGEKVFLECVQDMDHENMFWYRQDPGLGLRLIYFSYDVKMKEKGDIPEGYSVSREKKERFSLILESASTNQTSMYLCASSLRQPQETQYFGPGTRLLVL.

This chain uses TRBV7-2 with TRBJ2-6; 10 bases fit TRBD2. After removal of 3 bases from V and 0 bases from J, the junction contained 5 bases not matched to a gene. Germline lookup yields CDR1 SGHTA and CDR2 FQGNSA. The CDR3 runs 18 residues. For the CDR3, the DNA is TGTGCCAGCAGCTTGCACGGACTAGCGGTCTCTGGGGCCAACGTCCTGACTTTC. It encodes CASSLHGLAVSGANVLTF.

V gene TRBV2 combines with J gene TRBJ2-3; TRBD1 agrees at 7 bases. Germline trimming cut 3 bases from V and 8 bases from J; bases unmatched to any gene: 23. The V gene's germline CDR1 is SNHLY and CDR2 FYNNEI. This CDR3 is 19 amino acids long. CDR3 sequence: CASSDYLGSRGSKLPTQYF. The CDR3 coding sequence is TGTGCCAGCAGTGATTATCTCGGGTCCAGGGGGAGTAAGTTGCCTACGCAGTATTTT.